A single sample is the source of the 20 T cell receptor beta chains below, sequenced in a study of control samples from healthy donors and cancer patients. Some clones are missing from TCRdb's copy, which holds only in-frame ones; the method was immunoSEQ multiplex PCR. The table has about 180,000 clones, around nine tenths seen once. Material for sequencing was blood. These receptor sequences come from a man younger than 45 in good health.

The chain links TRBV3-1 (or the pseudogene TRBV3-2) to TRBJ1-1, with 7 positions matching TRBD1. From germline, CDR1 is LGHDT and CDR2 YNNKEL (reference sequence). The CDR3 runs to 12 residues. Trimming removed 6 bases from V and 6 bases from J; junction bases left unmatched: 4. CDR3 DNA sequence: TGTGCCAGCAGGGCCGGACAGGCTGAAGCTTTCTTT. This sequence encodes CASRAGQAEAFF.

This clone has more than one count but fewer than ten. The chain couples TRBV7-9 to TRBJ2-4, with D perhaps matching TRBD2 (7 bases). The CDR3 runs to 15 residues. Germline V gene sequence: CDR1 SEHNR, CDR2 FQNEAQ (reference sequence). Trimming took off 5 bases at V and 3 bases at J, with 14 bases between the two ends. Here the CDR3 DNA reads TGTGCCAGCAGCCGTACGGGGGGCGGCAAAAACATTCAGTACTTC. Its protein is CASSRTGGGKNIQYF.

Note on this clone: Other nucleotide sequences from this sample produce the same CDR3. This chain uses TRBV12-3 or TRBV12-4 with TRBJ2-5, with D uncertain. This CDR3 is 11 amino acids long. The V end lost 2 bases, the J end lost 5 bases, and 3 bases lay between the germline ends. The CDR3 nucleotides are TGTGCCAGCAGTTTATCGGAGACCCAGTACTTC. Its protein is CASSLSETQYF.

The V call is TRBV4-3, the J call TRBJ1-2; D gene uncertain. CDR1 and CDR2 (germline): LGHNA, YSLEER. Trimming took 0 bases from V and 0 from J, leaving 14 bases between them. The CDR3 sequence is 17 residues long. The CDR3 sequence: CASSQELGKGANYGYTF. In nucleotides, the CDR3 is TGCGCCAGCAGCCAAGAGTTGGGGAAGGGAGCTAACTATGGCTACACCTTC.

The V gene is TRBV4-1, the J gene TRBJ2-7; 10 bases fit TRBD2. Germline V lookup: CDR1 MGHRA, CDR2 YSYEKL. The CDR3 is 16 residues long. Trimming at V came to 1 base and at J to 5 bases, leaving 8 bases not matched to a gene. The CDR3 loop is CASSQGPSGSRDEQYF. The CDR3 DNA reads TGCGCCAGCAGCCAAGGGCCTAGCGGGAGTCGGGACGAGCAGTACTTC.

This sequence joins TRBV19 and TRBJ1-1; TRBD1 is a possible D gene (6 bases). Between the trimmed V and J ends, which lost 6 bases and 3 bases, there was a span of 8 bases. This CDR3 region has 12 residues. CDR1 and CDR2 from the germline V gene are LNHDA and SQIVND (reference sequence). Written as DNA, the CDR3 is TGTGCCAGTAGCCAGGGGTACACTGAAGCTTTCTTT. Translating gives CASSQGYTEAFF.

This chain joins TRBV6-1 and TRBJ1-1, with D possibly TRBD1 on 6 matching bases. V gave up 3 bases and J gave up 1 base, with 9 bases separating them. This CDR3 is built from 14 residues. Looked up from germline, CDR1 is MNHNS and CDR2 is SASEGT. The CDR3 nucleotides are TGTGCCAGCAGTGAGTGGACAGAGAACACTGAAGCTTTCTTT. It translates to CASSEWTENTEAFF.

This chain links TRBV5-4 with TRBJ2-3; D gene ambiguous. Trimming took off 2 bases at V and 6 bases at J, with 7 bases between the two ends. Germline lookup yields CDR1 SGHNT and CDR2 YYREEE (reference sequence). CDR3 length equals 12 residues. Here the CDR3 DNA reads TGTGCCAGCAGCTTATTGATGGATACGCAGTATTTT. Protein: CASSLLMDTQYF.

The chain links TRBV9 to TRBJ2-2; D unclear. The V end lost 4 bases, the J end lost 3 bases, and 4 bases lay between the germline ends. Per germline, CDR1 SGDLS and CDR2 YYNGEE. The CDR3 covers 12 residues. The CDR3: CASSSYTGELFF. CDR3 nucleotides: TGTGCCAGCAGCAGTTACACCGGGGAGCTGTTTTTT.

This clone is a singleton in its sample. This CDR3 is CASSSTQPPWGQYF. The CDR3 DNA reads as TGTGCCAGCAGTTCGACCCAACCGCCCTGGGGGCAGTACTTC. The genes are TRBV6-2 or TRBV6-3 and TRBJ2-7; D unclear. The CDR3 contains 14 residues. CDR1 is MNHEY, CDR2 SVGEGT, per germline. Trimming left V 4 bases short and J 9 bases short, with 19 bases between.

This clone was observed a single time. CDR3 region: CASSLSGGPGQPQHF. In DNA, the CDR3 is TGTGCCAGCAGCTTAAGCGGGGGGCCTGGACAGCCCCAGCATTTT. This chain joins TRBV7-3 and TRBJ1-5, with D tentatively TRBD1 (6 bases). With 1 base removed from V and 7 bases from J, the gap between germline ends came to 14 bases. CDR1 and CDR2 (germline): SGHTA, FQGTGA. The CDR3 totals 15 residues.

This rearrangement joins TRBV9 to TRBJ2-7; TRBD1 is a possible D gene (5 bases). V was cut by 2 bases and J by 2 bases, with 11 bases left in between. Germline loops: CDR1 SGDLS, CDR2 YYNGEE. This CDR3 region has 14 residues. CDR3 DNA: TGTGCCAGCAGCGTGGGTGGGGCCCCCTACGAGCAGTACTTC. Translation gives CASSVGGAPYEQYF.

The rearrangement joins TRBV2 to TRBJ2-7; no clear D. Trimming stripped 6 bases from V and 1 base from J, with 4 bases between. CDR3 length: 11 residues. Germline CDR1 and CDR2: SNHLY and FYNNEI. This CDR3 reads CASRSSYEQYF. In nucleotides, the CDR3 is TGTGCCAGCAGGTCGTCCTACGAGCAGTACTTC.

The V gene is TRBV11-2, the J gene TRBJ2-3; D is ambiguous. Germline V lookup: CDR1 SGHAT, CDR2 FQNNGV. The CDR3 has 15 amino acids. V was cut by 4 bases and J by 2 bases, with 13 bases left in between. CDR3 DNA sequence: TGTGCCAGCAGCTCTTTCATAGGGCCCACAGATACGCAGTATTTT. Its translation is CASSSFIGPTDTQYF.

This sequence joins TRBV3-1 (or the pseudogene TRBV3-2) and TRBJ1-3; D call uncertain. Germline V gene sequence: CDR1 LGHDT, CDR2 YNNKEL (reference sequence). The germline V and J ends were trimmed by 0 bases and 0 bases, with 12 bases remaining between them. The CDR3 sequence is 17 residues long. The CDR3 DNA is TGTGCCAGCAGCCAAGAGGGTTACCCATCCTCTGGAAACACCATATATTTT. Translated: CASSQEGYPSSGNTIYF.

The gene calls are TRBV24-1 and TRBJ2-6, with D possibly being TRBD1 (6 bases). Germline V gene sequence: CDR1 KGHDR, CDR2 SFDVKD. V was cut by 5 bases and J by 2 bases, with 6 bases left in between. The CDR3 spans 14 residues. The CDR3 nucleotides are TGTGCCACCAGTGCAGGGGCTGGGGCCAACGTCCTGACTTTC. Translated: CATSAGAGANVLTF.

The chain employs TRBV6-5 and TRBJ1-1; possible D gene TRBD1, 5 bases. Germline-derived CDR1 and CDR2 are MNHEY and SVGAGI. The CDR3 is made up of 13 amino acids. Deletions cut 4 bases from V and 3 bases from J, with 9 bases between. The CDR3: CASSFQGDTEAFF. DNA of the CDR3: TGTGCCAGCAGTTTCCAGGGAGACACTGAAGCTTTCTTT.

V and J are TRBV6-5 and TRBJ2-2; 10 bases agree with TRBD2. Germline assignment: CDR1 MNHEY and CDR2 SVGAGI. The CDR3 loop spans 14 amino acids. The CDR3 DNA reads as TGTGCTACGGGGGGACTAGCGTCCACCGGGGAGCTGTTTTTT. It specifies CATGGLASTGELFF.

The chain recombines TRBV19 with TRBJ2-5; possible D gene TRBD2, 6 bases. The germline CDR1 and CDR2 sequences are LNHDA and SQIVND (reference sequence). Trimming removed 5 bases from V and 2 bases from J, with 12 bases in between. The CDR3 consists of 14 residues. The CDR3 nucleotides read TGTGCCAGTAGTCCCCGGCGGGGTCAAGAGACCCAGTACTTC. Translating gives CASSPRRGQETQYF. Full variable domain (remainder filled in from reference TRBV19 and TRBJ2-5): DGGITQSPKYLFRKEGQNVTLSCEQNLNHDAMYWYRQDPGQGLRLIYYSQIVNDFQKGDIAEGYSVSREKKESFPLTVTSAQKNPTAFYLCASSPRRGQETQYFGPGTRLLVL.

V and J are TRBV18 and TRBJ2-1; TRBD1 agrees at 12 bases. The J segment lost 9 bases and the V segment lost 4 bases, leaving 7 bases of the junction unmatched. Germline CDR1 and CDR2: KGHSH and LQKENI. The CDR3 runs to 15 residues. CDR3 protein: CASSRDRGRLVEQFF. CDR3 sequence (DNA): TGTGCCAGCTCACGGGACAGGGGGCGGTTAGTTGAGCAGTTCTTC.